The 24 T cell receptor beta chains below come from one sample, sequenced in a study of long-term antiretroviral therapy in people with HIV (dated by TCRdb to 2022 to 2024). The immunoSEQ hsTCRB v3.0 assay was used at survey level resolution to sequence the TRB variable region. TCRdb provides this immuneACCESS table in a form limited to in-frame rearrangements. Some clones are lacking; in checked studies, under half of them reflect an unresolved V gene, and why the rest are absent is not known. The sample includes tens of thousands of clones, with about 88% observed a single time. The ten largest clones capture 6.4% of the sample. This specimen was unsorted PBMCs, taken 0.6 years after starting antiretroviral therapy. All receptors come from a man in his 60s with HIV.

The rearrangement links TRBV11-2 to TRBJ2-7; TRBD2 aligns across 10 bases. V lost 3 bases and J lost 4; bases outside the gene matches: 6. Per the germline V gene, CDR1 is SGHAT and CDR2 is FQNNGV. This CDR3 is 15 amino acids long. DNA for the CDR3: TGTGCCAGCAGCTTTACTAGCGGGGCAACATACGAGCAGTACTTC. Translation: CASSFTSGATYEQYF.

The chain combines TRBV15 with TRBJ1-2; D gene ambiguous. There are 15 residues in the CDR3. CDR1 and CDR2 from the germline V gene are LNHNV and YYDKDF (reference sequence). The germline V and J ends were trimmed by 0 bases and 7 bases, with 15 bases remaining between them. CDR3 nucleotides: TGTGCCACCAGCAGAGATCTAGGACGGACTTTTGGCTACACCTTC. Translation gives CATSRDLGRTFGYTF.

The chain combines TRBV10-3 with TRBJ2-3; D ambiguous. This CDR3 is built from 12 residues. Germline assignment: CDR1 ENHRY and CDR2 SYGVKD. The V end was cut by 1 base, the J end by 5 bases, with 4 bases between. The CDR3 loop reads CAISEYRDTQYF. CDR3 coding DNA: TGTGCCATCAGTGAGTACCGAGATACGCAGTATTTT.

This chain uses TRBV5-6 with TRBJ1-1; D remains ambiguous. The CDR3 is 13 residues long. V lost 4 bases, J lost 4 bases, and 11 bases lay in between. Germline CDR1 reads SGHDT; CDR2 reads YYEEEE. The DNA for the CDR3 is TGTGCCAGCAGCGTCACCCCTGCCACTGAAGCTTTCTTT. Amino acids: CASSVTPATEAFF.

The chain carries TRBV9 and TRBJ2-2; 8 bases align to TRBD2. The CDR3 loop spans 15 amino acids. CDR1 SGDLS and CDR2 YYNGEE come from the germline V gene. V lost 0 bases to trimming and J lost 6 bases; unmatched junction nucleotides: 4. The CDR3 sequence: CASSVAGGRAGELFF. The CDR3 DNA reads as TGTGCCAGCAGCGTAGCGGGGGGGCGGGCCGGGGAGCTGTTTTTT.

The CDR3 DNA is TGTGCCAGCAGCCTCTCGGGGGCTGCCTATGGCTACACCTTC. Its protein is CASSLSGAAYGYTF. The genes are TRBV7-3 and TRBJ1-2, with TRBD1 as a possible D gene (6 bases). Germline V lookup: CDR1 SGHTA, CDR2 FQGTGA. There are 14 residues in the CDR3. Trimming took off 5 bases at V and 4 bases at J, with 14 bases between the two ends.

The chain is built from TRBV6-1 and TRBJ1-2; 8 bases align to TRBD1. The CDR3 spans 16 residues. J lost 5 bases, V lost 4 bases, and 12 bases had no gene match. Per germline, CDR1 MNHNS and CDR2 SASEGT. CDR3 nucleotides: TGTGCCAGCAGTGGACCGAGACAGGGGAATTGGTATGGCTACACCTTC. Protein: CASSGPRQGNWYGYTF.

The rearrangement uses TRBV5-1 and TRBJ2-5, with D possibly TRBD2 on 7 matching bases. Per the germline V gene, CDR1 is SGHRS and CDR2 is YFSETQ. The CDR3 has 15 amino acids. Trimming left V 4 bases short and J 6 bases short, with 19 bases between. The CDR3 sequence: CASSRGAGLVKTQYF. CDR3 bases: TGCGCCAGCAGCCGGGGGGCAGGGTTGGTGAAGACCCAGTACTTC.

This clone is a singleton in its sample. V usage is TRBV18 and J usage is TRBJ1-4; D gene ambiguous. This CDR3 is 15 amino acids long. The V gene's germline CDR1 is KGHSH and CDR2 LQKENI. The V and J ends lost 6 bases and 6 bases respectively, with 17 bases between them. The DNA for the CDR3 is TGTGCCAGCTCGTCGCTCGTGGCGAGGGATGAAAAACTGTTTTTT. The encoded protein is CASSSLVARDEKLFF.

The V and J genes are TRBV7-9 and TRBJ2-1, with 9 bases identical to TRBD2. Germline V gene data show CDR1 as SEHNR and CDR2 as FQNEAQ (reference sequence). The CDR3 sequence is 16 residues long. V shed 5 bases and J 8 bases; nucleotides not matched to a gene: 13. The CDR3 nucleotides read TGTGCCAGCAGCCTCCCTGCGGGGGGGGCCTTGGATGAGCAGTTCTTC. It is translated as CASSLPAGGALDEQFF.

This rearrangement joins TRBV12-5 to TRBJ2-7, with TRBD2 identical over 10 bases. In germline, CDR1 is LGHNT, CDR2 FRNRAP. The CDR3 extends over 17 amino acids. J lost 0 bases, V lost 0 bases, and 5 bases had no gene match. This CDR3 is CASGLVGSSGSSYEQYF. In DNA form, the CDR3 reads TGTGCTAGTGGTTTGGTAGGTTCTAGCGGGAGCTCCTACGAGCAGTACTTC.

The chain recombines TRBV19 with TRBJ2-2, with D perhaps matching TRBD1 (6 bases). The CDR3 is made up of 15 amino acids. V shed 10 bases and J shed 3 bases, with 18 bases lying between them. CDR1 is LNHDA, CDR2 SQIVND, per germline (reference sequence). The CDR3 DNA follows: TGTGCCACCTCGCGTCGGGCAGGGGACACCGGGGAGCTGTTTTTT. Its translation is CATSRRAGDTGELFF.

V is TRBV7-2 and J is TRBJ1-3; D ambiguous. CDR1 is SGHTA, CDR2 FQGNSA, per germline. The CDR3 runs 17 residues. Trimming removed 5 bases from V and 2 bases from J, with 19 bases in between. As DNA, the CDR3 is TGTGCCAGCAGCCAAAGGATGTTGGGCGGAGCTGGAAACACCATATATTTT. This encodes CASSQRMLGGAGNTIYF.

Here the CDR3 DNA reads TGTGCCAGCAGCTTAGTAGGCAGGGGGTCCTACGAGCAGTACTTC. This gives the protein CASSLVGRGSYEQYF. V and J are TRBV7-9 and TRBJ2-7, with 7 bases lining up with TRBD1. The germline V gene has CDR1 SEHNR and CDR2 FQNEAQ (reference sequence). The CDR3 covers 15 residues. J gave up 1 base and V 1 base, and 4 bases lay outside the gene matches.

The chain employs TRBV19 and TRBJ1-4; 7 bases are shared with TRBD1. Germline V gene sequence: CDR1 LNHDA, CDR2 SQIVND (reference sequence). The CDR3 has 16 residues. With V trimmed by 10 bases and J by 0 bases, 11 bases remained unmatched. CDR3 sequence: CATQQGSVTTNEKLFF. For the CDR3, the DNA is TGTGCCACCCAACAGGGGTCCGTCACAACTAATGAAAAACTGTTTTTT.

This chain connects TRBV5-5 to TRBJ2-5, with D hard to call. Trimming removed 1 base at V and 4 bases at J, with 2 bases between. Germline CDR1 is SGHKS and CDR2 is YYEKEE (reference sequence). The CDR3 has 11 residues. The DNA of the CDR3 is TGTGCCAGCAGCTTGCTAGAGACCCAGTACTTC. It translates to CASSLLETQYF.

The chain has TRBV2 and TRBJ2-2, with D perhaps TRBD2 (5 bases). The CDR3 loop spans 12 amino acids. Germline CDR1 reads SNHLY; CDR2 reads FYNNEI. The ends were cut back, 6 bases at V and 3 bases at J, with 5 bases in the middle. CDR3 sequence (DNA): TGTGCCAGCAGGAGGGACACCGGGGAGCTGTTTTTT. This codes for CASRRDTGELFF.

The V call is TRBV29-1, the J call TRBJ1-1; 8 bases align to TRBD1. The CDR3 covers 13 residues. Unmatched junction bases numbered 8, after V lost 6 bases and J lost 5 bases. Germline CDR1 SQVTM, CDR2 ANQGSEA. Here the CDR3 reads CSVRQGSGTEAFF. The CDR3 DNA is TGCAGCGTCCGACAGGGGTCTGGGACTGAAGCTTTCTTT.

This clone was observed a handful of times. The chain links TRBV29-1 to TRBJ1-5; perhaps TRBD1 as D (5 bases). Germline values: CDR1 SQVTM, CDR2 ANQGSEA. V was trimmed by 6 bases and J by 6 bases, leaving 21 bases between them. The CDR3 contains 15 residues. Here the CDR3 DNA reads TGCAGCGTCCTATTAATCGCGGGGGACGGTCAGCCCCAGCATTTT. This sequence encodes CSVLLIAGDGQPQHF.

The rearrangement joins TRBV10-3 to TRBJ2-2; TRBD1 aligns across 10 bases. This CDR3 is 14 amino acids long. Germline trimming cut 4 bases from V and 4 bases from J; bases unmatched to any gene: 0. Germline assignment: CDR1 ENHRY and CDR2 SYGVKD. CDR3 bases: TGTGCCATCAGTGGGACAGGGGGCACCGGGGAGCTGTTTTTT. Protein: CAISGTGGTGELFF.

J is TRBJ2-5 and V is TRBV2; D gene unclear. The V gene's germline CDR1 is SNHLY and CDR2 FYNNEI. The CDR3 has 11 amino acids. V lost 4 bases, J lost 2 bases, and 2 bases lay in between. In DNA, the CDR3 is TGTGCCAGCAGTGGACAAGAGACCCAGTACTTC. Its protein is CASSGQETQYF.

The CDR3: CASSEYRGLDEQFF. The DNA of the CDR3 is TGTGCCAGCAGTGAGTACAGGGGGCTGGATGAGCAGTTCTTC. The chain uses TRBV6-1 and TRBJ2-1; 9 positions match TRBD1. V gave up 3 bases and J gave up 8 bases; unmatched junction bases: 5. The CDR3 runs 14 residues. Germline values: CDR1 MNHNS, CDR2 SASEGT.

V and J are TRBV5-5 and TRBJ2-7; 9 positions agree with TRBD2. J was trimmed by 3 bases and V by 2 bases; bases with no gene match: 15. Germline CDR1 and CDR2: SGHKS and YYEKEE (reference sequence). The CDR3 has 18 residues. For the CDR3, the DNA is TGTGCCAGCAGCTTTTCGACTAGCGGAACACCGGTCTTCTACGAGCAGTACTTC. Encoded protein: CASSFSTSGTPVFYEQYF. Complete variable domain (other parts from reference TRBV5-5 and TRBJ2-7): DAGVTQSPTHLIKTRGQQVTLRCSPISGHKSVSWYQQVLGQGPQFIFQYYEKEERGRGNFPDRFSARQFPNYSSELNVNALLLGDSALYLCASSFSTSGTPVFYEQYFGPGTRLTVT.

The CDR3, as DNA: TGCGCCAGCAGCCAAGCCCTTAAGAACACCGGGGAGCTGTTTTTT. Protein product: CASSQALKNTGELFF. J is TRBJ2-2 and V is TRBV4-3; the D is unclear. This CDR3 is 15 amino acids long. CDR1 is LGHNA, CDR2 YSLEER, per germline. V lost 1 base and J lost 1, with 7 bases in between.